The next 25 T cell receptor beta chains were all read from a single sample in a study of T cells in narcolepsy. This table comes from immunoSEQ multiplex PCR, and its TCRdb copy is limited to in-frame clones, with some not included. The data show around 30,000 clones, roughly 73% seen once. The sequenced sample was CD45RA- memory CD4+ T cells from PBMCs. The receptor set was obtained from a human donor with narcolepsy.

The chain carries TRBV11-2 and TRBJ1-1; tentatively, D is TRBD1 (5 bases). CDR1 and CDR2 (germline): SGHAT, FQNNGV. This CDR3 contains 16 residues. V was clipped by 1 base and J by 4 bases, with 16 bases between them. The CDR3: CASSLGGGAGSTEAFF. CDR3 coding DNA: TGTGCCAGCAGCTTAGGGGGCGGGGCGGGGAGCACTGAAGCTTTCTTT.

The chain joins TRBV5-1 to TRBJ1-1; D might be TRBD1 (5 bases). The CDR3 spans 13 residues. The V and J ends lost 5 bases and 1 base respectively, with 9 bases between them. The germline CDR1 and CDR2 sequences are SGHRS and YFSETQ. DNA for the CDR3: TGCGCCAGCAGAAGGGGAGGGAACACTGAAGCTTTCTTT. This translates into CASRRGGNTEAFF.

This rearrangement joins TRBV6-6 to TRBJ2-7; the D is unclear. Trimming left V 7 bases short and J 0 bases short, with 13 bases between. Germline CDR1 MNHNY, CDR2 SVGAGI (reference sequence). This CDR3 has 14 amino acids. CDR3 coding DNA: TGTGCCAGCATAGGGCGTTCGAGCTCCTACGAGCAGTACTTC. It codes for CASIGRSSSYEQYF.

This clone has a handful of counts. The chain combines TRBV2 with TRBJ2-5; D is perhaps TRBD2 (6 bases). The germline V gene has CDR1 SNHLY and CDR2 FYNNEI. Trimming stripped 5 bases from V and 5 bases from J, with 12 bases between. This CDR3 has 13 residues. CDR3 nucleotide sequence: TGTGCCAGCAGTTCTAGCGCCCCGGAGACCCAGTACTTC. Translating gives CASSSSAPETQYF. The whole variable domain, remainder taken from reference TRBV2 and TRBJ2-5, is EPEVTQTPSHQVTQMGQEVILRCVPISNHLYFYWYRQILGQKVEFLVSFYNNEISEKSEIFDDQFSVERPDGSNFTLKIRSTKLEDSAMYFCASSSSAPETQYFGPGTRLLVL.

This chain connects TRBV7-6 to TRBJ1-2, with D hard to call. The CDR3 has 15 amino acids. CDR1 is SGHVS, CDR2 FNYEAQ, per germline. Trimming cost V 3 bases and J 2 bases, with 13 bases left between them. CDR3 protein: CASSFVGRRNYGYTF. As DNA, the CDR3 is TGTGCCAGCAGCTTTGTCGGGCGGAGAAACTATGGCTACACCTTC.

V is TRBV2 and J is TRBJ2-5; D is unclear. The V end lost 8 bases, the J end lost 7 bases, and 11 bases lay between the germline ends. The CDR3 consists of 11 residues. Germline V gene data show CDR1 as SNHLY and CDR2 as FYNNEI. CDR3 loop: CASRLEGTQYF. The DNA for the CDR3 is TGTGCCAGCCGTTTGGAAGGGACCCAGTACTTC. Full variable domain (missing parts from reference TRBV2 and TRBJ2-5): EPEVTQTPSHQVTQMGQEVILRCVPISNHLYFYWYRQILGQKVEFLVSFYNNEISEKSEIFDDQFSVERPDGSNFTLKIRSTKLEDSAMYFCASRLEGTQYFGPGTRLLVL.

The rearrangement links TRBV5-1 to TRBJ1-1; D unresolved. There are 14 residues in the CDR3. Trimming removed 0 bases at V and 1 base at J, with 7 bases between. CDR1 is SGHRS and CDR2 is YFSETQ in the germline V gene. CDR3 in amino acids: CASSLDAANTEAFF. CDR3 in DNA: TGCGCCAGCAGCTTGGATGCGGCGAACACTGAAGCTTTCTTT.

This clone was counted between two and nine times. The chain recombines TRBV19 with TRBJ2-7; 11 bases are shared with TRBD2. J gave up 2 bases and V 0 bases, and 6 bases lay outside the gene matches. This CDR3 is built from 17 residues. Germline values: CDR1 LNHDA, CDR2 SQIVND (reference sequence). The CDR3 DNA follows: TGTGCCAGTAGTATAGACCGGACTAGCGGGTCGGCCTACGAGCAGTACTTC. Translation gives CASSIDRTSGSAYEQYF.

This clone has only a few counts. The rearrangement links TRBV5-6 to TRBJ1-6, with a tentative D call TRBD1 (6 bases). The CDR3 runs 14 residues. V lost 4 bases to trimming and J lost 9 bases, with 14 bases between them. Looked up from germline, CDR1 is SGHDT and CDR2 is YYEEEE. Here the CDR3 DNA reads TGTGCCAGCAGCCCACAGGGTTTCGGTTCACCCCTCCACTTT. It codes for CASSPQGFGSPLHF. Supplemented by reference TRBV5-6 and TRBJ1-6, the full variable domain reads DAGVTQSPTHLIKTRGQQVTLRCSPKSGHDTVSWYQQALGQGPQFIFQYYEEEERQRGNFPDRFSGHQFPNYSSELNVNALLLGDSALYLCASSPQGFGSPLHFGNGTRLTVT.

The chain uses TRBV7-9 and TRBJ1-2; no reliable D call. Per germline, CDR1 SEHNR and CDR2 FQNEAQ (reference sequence). V gave up 4 bases and J gave up 8 bases, with 17 bases separating them. CDR3 length: 14 amino acids. CDR3 nucleotide sequence: TGTGCCAGCAGCTCGGAAACCAGCTCAGGAGGCTACACCTTC. Protein: CASSSETSSGGYTF.

This chain links TRBV7-9 with TRBJ1-1; possibly TRBD1 for D (5 bases). Per germline, CDR1 SEHNR and CDR2 FQNEAQ (reference sequence). The CDR3 has 16 amino acids. Between the trimmed V and J ends, which lost 5 bases and 5 bases, there was a span of 21 bases. CDR3 DNA: TGTGCCAGCAGCCCTAACCTGGGGGGGAGTGTTACTGAAGCTTTCTTT. It translates to CASSPNLGGSVTEAFF.

The V gene is TRBV2, the J gene TRBJ1-6; D is uncertain. V was clipped by 2 bases and J by 9 bases, with 8 bases between them. The CDR3 spans 13 residues. The V gene's germline CDR1 is SNHLY and CDR2 FYNNEI. CDR3 DNA sequence: TGTGCCAGCAGTGAAAGAATGGGTTCACCCCTCCACTTT. Translating it yields CASSERMGSPLHF. Filled out from reference TRBV2 and TRBJ1-6, the complete variable domain reads EPEVTQTPSHQVTQMGQEVILRCVPISNHLYFYWYRQILGQKVEFLVSFYNNEISEKSEIFDDQFSVERPDGSNFTLKIRSTKLEDSAMYFCASSERMGSPLHFGNGTRLTVT.

J is TRBJ1-1 and V is TRBV25-1; 7 nucleotides line up with TRBD1. Trimming took 5 bases from V and 0 from J; bases not matched to a gene: 3. The CDR3 spans 14 residues. Germline V CDR1 and CDR2: MGHDK, SYGVNS. The CDR3 here is CASSRDRVNTEAFF. CDR3 nucleotides: TGTGCCAGCAGTCGTGACAGGGTGAACACTGAAGCTTTCTTT.

This clone showed up just a few times. V usage is TRBV2 and J usage is TRBJ2-7; the D gene is possibly TRBD1 (6 bases). This CDR3 is 12 amino acids long. Germline V gene lookup returns CDR1 SNHLY and CDR2 FYNNEI. V lost 10 bases, J lost 0 bases, and 10 bases lay in between. CDR3 coding DNA: TGTGCCAATCGGGACATCTCCTACGAGCAGTACTTC. As protein: CANRDISYEQYF. Full variable domain (remainder filled in from reference TRBV2 and TRBJ2-7): EPEVTQTPSHQVTQMGQEVILRCVPISNHLYFYWYRQILGQKVEFLVSFYNNEISEKSEIFDDQFSVERPDGSNFTLKIRSTKLEDSAMYFCANRDISYEQYFGPGTRLTVT.

The genes are TRBV11-3 and TRBJ2-2; 7 bases fit TRBD1. CDR3 length equals 15 residues. The V and J ends lost 5 bases and 1 base, in that order; junction bases with no gene match: 4. The germline CDR1 and CDR2 sequences are SGHNT and YENEEA. The CDR3 loop reads CASSPRQGNTGELFF. CDR3 DNA: TGTGCCAGCAGCCCGAGACAGGGGAACACCGGGGAGCTGTTTTTT.

V gene TRBV29-1 combines with J gene TRBJ2-5; D is possibly TRBD1 (6 bases). V was trimmed by 5 bases and J by 2 bases, leaving 12 bases between them. CDR3 length equals 13 residues. The germline CDR1 and CDR2 sequences are SQVTM and ANQGSEA. CDR3 residues: CSVLLDSQETQYF. CDR3 DNA sequence: TGCAGCGTTCTCCTGGACAGTCAAGAGACCCAGTACTTC.

The CDR3 sequence is CASTTARGVTDTQYF. In DNA, the CDR3 is TGTGCCAGCACCACTGCGCGGGGGGTAACAGATACGCAGTATTTT. This chain uses TRBV6-1 with TRBJ2-3, with TRBD2 matching over 8 bases. After removal of 7 bases from V and 3 bases from J, the junction contained 9 bases not matched to a gene. CDR1 and CDR2 from the germline V gene are MNHNS and SASEGT. The CDR3 runs to 15 residues.

This clone was seen more than once but under ten times. CDR3 bases: TGTGCCAGCAGTGGTGGACAGGGAGTAACTGAAGCTTTCTTT. This encodes CASSGGQGVTEAFF. The chain has TRBV6-1 and TRBJ1-1; 8 bases line up with TRBD1. Per germline, CDR1 MNHNS and CDR2 SASEGT. This CDR3 contains 14 residues. With 4 bases clipped from V and 5 bases from J, the junction kept 6 bases outside the gene matches.

The chain is built from TRBV19 and TRBJ2-2, with 16 bases fitting TRBD2. V was pared by 10 bases and J by 6 bases, with 8 bases of the junction left unmatched. The CDR3 is 16 residues long. Germline V lookup: CDR1 LNHDA, CDR2 SQIVND (reference sequence). The CDR3 coding sequence is TGTGCCACCTTGGGACTAGCGGGAGGGCTGGCCGGGGAGCTGTTTTTT. Its translation: CATLGLAGGLAGELFF. Supplemented by reference TRBV19 and TRBJ2-2, the full variable domain reads DGGITQSPKYLFRKEGQNVTLSCEQNLNHDAMYWYRQDPGQGLRLIYYSQIVNDFQKGDIAEGYSVSREKKESFPLTVTSAQKNPTAFYLCATLGLAGGLAGELFFGEGSRLTVL.

Here the CDR3 DNA reads TGTGCCAGCAGTGAAATCAACTCCTTTGCGGGAGGGCTAGGAAGTGAGCAGTTCTTC. Protein product: CASSEINSFAGGLGSEQFF. This rearrangement joins TRBV6-1 to TRBJ2-1; TRBD2 aligns across 9 bases. CDR1 is MNHNS and CDR2 is SASEGT in the germline V gene. The CDR3 is 19 residues long. V shed 2 bases and J 9 bases; nucleotides not matched to a gene: 20.

This clone was detected only a few times. The chain combines TRBV19 with TRBJ1-6; 7 nucleotides align to TRBD1. The CDR3 spans 15 residues. The germline V gene has CDR1 LNHDA and CDR2 SQIVND (reference sequence). Germline trimming cut 10 bases from V and 8 bases from J; bases unmatched to any gene: 14. CDR3 region: CATKEPGQPYSPLHF. The CDR3 DNA reads TGTGCCACTAAAGAGCCGGGACAGCCTTATTCACCCCTCCACTTT.

This clone showed up just a few times. The rearrangement links TRBV20-1 to TRBJ1-1; D not certain. Germline assignment: CDR1 DFQATT and CDR2 SNEGSKA (reference sequence). Trimming took off 4 bases at V and 8 bases at J, with 11 bases between the two ends. The CDR3 length is 11 residues. CDR3: CSAKLGREAFF. The CDR3 DNA reads as TGCAGTGCTAAGCTCGGGCGAGAAGCTTTCTTT.

This sequence joins TRBV7-8 and TRBJ2-7; D gene unclear. V lost 0 bases and J lost 5, with 5 bases in between. CDR1 and CDR2 (germline): SGHVS, FQNEAQ. The CDR3 has 12 residues. In DNA, the CDR3 is TGTGCCAGCAGCTTAGCGGATAACGAGCAGTACTTC. Its protein product is CASSLADNEQYF. Based on the CDR3 plus reference TRBV7-8 and TRBJ2-7, the full variable domain is GAGVSQSPRYKVAKRGQDVALRCDPISGHVSLFWYQQALGQGPEFLTYFQNEAQLDKSGLPSDRFFAERPEGSVSTLKIQRTQQEDSAVYLCASSLADNEQYFGPGTRLTVT.

Here the CDR3 reads CASSLSGRFEETQYF. CDR3 nucleotide sequence: TGCGCCAGCAGCTTAAGCGGGAGGTTTGAAGAGACCCAGTACTTC. The chain combines TRBV5-1 with TRBJ2-5, with 9 bases lining up with TRBD2. Germline CDR1 is SGHRS and CDR2 is YFSETQ. V was clipped by 2 bases and J by 3 bases; unmatched bases: 5. This CDR3 contains 15 residues.

The rearrangement links TRBV10-1 to TRBJ1-6; possibly TRBD1 for D (5 bases). Trimming took off 11 bases at V and 3 bases at J, with 17 bases between the two ends. This CDR3 is built from 15 residues. The V gene's germline CDR1 is WNHNN and CDR2 SYGVQD (reference sequence). DNA for the CDR3: TGCGCCGGCGCCGGGACGCCAGACTATAATTCACCCCTCCACTTT. It specifies CAGAGTPDYNSPLHF.